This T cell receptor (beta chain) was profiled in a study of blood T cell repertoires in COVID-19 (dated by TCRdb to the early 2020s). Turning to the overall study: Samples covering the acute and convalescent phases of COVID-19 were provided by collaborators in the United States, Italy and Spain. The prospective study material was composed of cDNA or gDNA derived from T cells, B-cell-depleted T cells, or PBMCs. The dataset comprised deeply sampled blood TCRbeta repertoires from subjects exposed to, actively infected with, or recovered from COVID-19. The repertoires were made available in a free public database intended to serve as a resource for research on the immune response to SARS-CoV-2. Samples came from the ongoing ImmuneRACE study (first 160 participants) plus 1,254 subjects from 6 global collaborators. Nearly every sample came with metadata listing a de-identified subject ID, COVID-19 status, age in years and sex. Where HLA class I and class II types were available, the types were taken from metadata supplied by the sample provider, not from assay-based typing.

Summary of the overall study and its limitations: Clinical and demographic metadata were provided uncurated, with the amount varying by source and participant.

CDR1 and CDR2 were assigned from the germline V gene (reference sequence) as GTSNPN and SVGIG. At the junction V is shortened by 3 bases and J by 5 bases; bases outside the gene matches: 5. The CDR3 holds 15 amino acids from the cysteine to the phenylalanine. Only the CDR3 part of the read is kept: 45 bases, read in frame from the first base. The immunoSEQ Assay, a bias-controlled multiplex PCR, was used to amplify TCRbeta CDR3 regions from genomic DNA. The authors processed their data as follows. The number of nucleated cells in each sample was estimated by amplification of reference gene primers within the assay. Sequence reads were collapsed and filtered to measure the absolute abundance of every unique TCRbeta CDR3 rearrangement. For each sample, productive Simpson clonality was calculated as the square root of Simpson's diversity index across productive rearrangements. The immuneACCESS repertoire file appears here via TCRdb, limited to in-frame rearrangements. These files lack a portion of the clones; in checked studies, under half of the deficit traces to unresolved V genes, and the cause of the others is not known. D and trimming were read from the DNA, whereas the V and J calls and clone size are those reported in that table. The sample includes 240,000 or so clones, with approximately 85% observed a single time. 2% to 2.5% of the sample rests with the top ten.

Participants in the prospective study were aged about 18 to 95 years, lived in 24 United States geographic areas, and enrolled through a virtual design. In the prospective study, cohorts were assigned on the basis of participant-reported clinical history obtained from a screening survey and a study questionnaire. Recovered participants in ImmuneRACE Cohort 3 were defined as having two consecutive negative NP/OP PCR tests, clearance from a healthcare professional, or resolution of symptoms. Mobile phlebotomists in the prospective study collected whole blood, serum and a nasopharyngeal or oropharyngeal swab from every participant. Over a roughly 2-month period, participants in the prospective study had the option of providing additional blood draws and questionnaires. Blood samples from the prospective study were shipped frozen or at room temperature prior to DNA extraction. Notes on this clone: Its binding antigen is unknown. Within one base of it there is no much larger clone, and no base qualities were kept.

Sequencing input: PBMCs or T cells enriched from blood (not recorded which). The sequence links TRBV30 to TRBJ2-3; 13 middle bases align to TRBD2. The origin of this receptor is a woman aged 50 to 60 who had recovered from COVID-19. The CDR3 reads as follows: CAWSGLAGVVDTQYF. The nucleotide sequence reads TGTGCCTGGAGCGGACTAGCGGGAGTGGTAGATACGCAGTATTTT.